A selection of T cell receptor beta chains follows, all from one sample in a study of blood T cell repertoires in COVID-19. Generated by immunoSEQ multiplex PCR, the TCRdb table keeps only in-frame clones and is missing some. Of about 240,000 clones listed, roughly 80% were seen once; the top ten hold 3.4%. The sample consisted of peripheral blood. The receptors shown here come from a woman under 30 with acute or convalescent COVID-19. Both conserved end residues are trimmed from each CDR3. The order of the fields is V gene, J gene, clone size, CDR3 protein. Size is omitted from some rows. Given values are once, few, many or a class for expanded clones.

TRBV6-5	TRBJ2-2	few	ASRGTREAGELF
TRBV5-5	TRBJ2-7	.	ASSVGIPYEQY
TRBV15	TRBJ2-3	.	ATSRDWGLAGTTDTQY
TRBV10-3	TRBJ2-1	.	AISESLGGAGNEQF
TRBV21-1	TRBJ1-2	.	ASSKGIEGGTRYGYT
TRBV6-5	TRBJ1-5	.	ASRRGTAMNQPQH
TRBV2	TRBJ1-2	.	ASRFQGVEDGYT
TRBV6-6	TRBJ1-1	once	ASSSWGGDTEAF
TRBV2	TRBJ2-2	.	ASSRSGSWNPGELF
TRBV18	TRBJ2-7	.	ASSPAGTSGTYEQY
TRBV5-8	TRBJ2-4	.	ASSPGLAGGRAKNIQY
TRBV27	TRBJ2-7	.	ASSLAGGPYEQY
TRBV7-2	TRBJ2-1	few	ASSLVRGGGNEQF
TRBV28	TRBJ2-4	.	ASRPVRDGLGLAKNIQY
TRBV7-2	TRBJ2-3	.	ASSLSQGRTDTQY
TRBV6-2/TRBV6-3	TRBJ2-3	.	ASSSGLARTDTQY
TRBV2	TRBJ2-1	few	ASSDEQATREF
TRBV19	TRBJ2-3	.	ASSIPQRIGYTQY
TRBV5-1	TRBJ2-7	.	ASSLVGHEQY
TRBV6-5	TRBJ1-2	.	ASSYSMGRLGGYT
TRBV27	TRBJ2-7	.	ASSPTGGSYEQY
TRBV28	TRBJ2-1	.	ASSSSGTGGNEQF
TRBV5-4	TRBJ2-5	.	ASPGLAGGGGTQY
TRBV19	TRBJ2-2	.	ASRGGGPNTGELF
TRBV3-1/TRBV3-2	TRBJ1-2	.	ATRDSNYGYT
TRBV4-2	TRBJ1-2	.	ASSQEGQPGYGYT
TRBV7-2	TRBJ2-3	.	ASCNSGRASADTQY
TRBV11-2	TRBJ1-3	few	ASSLIMGGTGNTIY
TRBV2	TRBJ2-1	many	ASSPTGTSNVEQF
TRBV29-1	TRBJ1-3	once	SVQQWGNTIY
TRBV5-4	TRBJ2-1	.	ASSLVTSGTYNEQF
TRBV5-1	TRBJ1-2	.	ASSPGLYGYT
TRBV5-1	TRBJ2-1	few	ASSLVLAGDNEQF
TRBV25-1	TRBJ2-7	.	ASSEYFLTGLDEQY
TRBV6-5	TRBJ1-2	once	ASSYQGVYGYT
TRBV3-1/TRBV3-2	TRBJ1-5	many	ASSRGGSNQPQH
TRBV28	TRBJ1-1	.	ASSSLQGGQEAF
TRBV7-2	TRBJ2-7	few	ASSSKGTGHYEQY
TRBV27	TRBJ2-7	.	ASTATGVAYEQY
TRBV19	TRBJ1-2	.	ASSRSLTGGAGIYGYT
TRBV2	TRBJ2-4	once	ASSEISGRGPSGVAKNIQY
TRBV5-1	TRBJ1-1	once	ASTLAWGANTEAF